This TCR beta chain was captured in a study of beta chain features in type 1 diabetes. Points from the study as a whole: The study found moderately but significantly shorter TCRB CDR3s in all four CD4+ subsets of Type 1 diabetes patients.

This CDR3 region has 14 residues. V was shortened by 0 bases and J by 3 bases, with 11 bases between the two germline ends. In germline, CDR1 is GTSNPN, CDR2 SVGIG (reference sequence). As every portion of the isolated RNA was reverse transcribed, the sequencing read expressed TCRB transcripts. Sequencing was performed with immunoSEQ multiplex PCR; in TCRdb, only in-frame clones are kept and a portion is missing. The data contain 230,000 or so clones, 16% of them seen just once; the ten biggest clones take up about 0.085%. As to this clone: What it binds is not known.

The chain employs TRBV30 and TRBJ1-1; no firm D call. Material for sequencing was naive CD4+ T cells from blood. The clonotype comes from a man aged 30-40 years with type 1 diabetes. The DNA of the CDR3 is TGTGCCTGGAGTGTTTCTACCGTCTACACTGAAGCTTTCTTT. Its protein product is CAWSVSTVYTEAFF.